Below are 4 T cell receptor beta chains sequenced from a single sample in a study of blood T cell repertoires in COVID-19. Assay: immunoSEQ multiplex PCR; the TCRdb copy retains only in-frame clones and omits some. The table includes 95,000 to 150,000 clones, roughly 83% detected once. Source material: peripheral blood. The receptors stem from a human donor in a cohort sampled during active COVID-19.

This chain links TRBV6-5 with TRBJ1-2, with a tentative D call TRBD1 (6 bases). Germline V gene data show CDR1 as MNHEY and CDR2 as SVGAGI. Trimming left V 6 bases short and J 5 bases short, with 13 bases between. The CDR3 sequence is 13 residues long. CDR3 coding DNA: TGTGCCAGCAGGCCAGAGGGGGTTTATGGCTACACCTTC. It translates to CASRPEGVYGYTF.

The chain combines TRBV29-1 with TRBJ2-7, with TRBD1 identical over 8 bases. Germline loops: CDR1 SQVTM, CDR2 ANQGSEA. The CDR3 covers 13 residues. Losses at the gene ends were 5 bases for V and 5 bases for J; bases not matched to a gene: 8. The chain's CDR3 is CSVRGGTGNEQYF. The CDR3 nucleotides are TGCAGCGTTAGGGGCGGGACAGGTAACGAGCAGTACTTC.

The rearrangement links TRBV9 to TRBJ1-2; TRBD1 matches at 8 bases. This CDR3 comprises 14 residues. The ends lost 3 bases at V and 6 bases at J; junction bases unmatched: 7. Germline lookup yields CDR1 SGDLS and CDR2 YYNGEE. CDR3: CASSGDRTTHGYTF. CDR3 nucleotide sequence: TGTGCCAGCAGCGGGGACAGGACGACTCATGGCTACACCTTC.

J is TRBJ2-7 and V is TRBV4-3; TRBD1 is a possible D gene (6 bases). Trimming pared 3 bases from V and 0 bases from J, leaving 9 bases between. Germline lookup yields CDR1 LGHNA and CDR2 YSLEER. This CDR3 spans 14 amino acids. The CDR3 DNA is TGCGCCAGCAGCCAGGACAGTACCTCCTACGAGCAGTACTTC. This translates into CASSQDSTSYEQYF.